Sequencing of this T cell receptor (beta chain) was carried out in a study of spatial heterogeneity in lung cancer. The table lists this clonotype with a few counts. Time point indicated: blood at routine non-recurrence follow-up after resection. Trimming removed 0 bases from V and 8 bases from J, with 10 bases in between. The germline V gene encodes CDR1 SNHLY and CDR2 FYNNEI. The length of the CDR3 is 13 residues. TCRdb reprocessed the 5' RACE reads with MiXCR, giving one entry per CDR3 protein. The sample lists approximately 110,000 distinct CDR3 sequences; 10% to 12% were seen once. The TCR originated in a female donor with early-stage non-small cell lung cancer. Specimen: PBMCs, collected at follow-up. The chain has TRBV2 and TRBJ1-2, with D possibly matching TRBD1 (6 bases). Written as DNA, the CDR3 is TGTGCCAGCAGTGAAGCGTCTGGGGGCGGCTACACCTTC. The encoded protein is CASSEASGGGYTF. Supplemented by reference TRBV2 and TRBJ1-2, the full variable domain reads EPEVTQTPSHQVTQMGQEVILRCVPISNHLYFYWYRQILGQKVEFLVSFYNNEISEKSEIFDDQFSVERPDGSNFTLKIRSTKLEDSAMYFCASSEASGGGYTFGSGTRLTVV.